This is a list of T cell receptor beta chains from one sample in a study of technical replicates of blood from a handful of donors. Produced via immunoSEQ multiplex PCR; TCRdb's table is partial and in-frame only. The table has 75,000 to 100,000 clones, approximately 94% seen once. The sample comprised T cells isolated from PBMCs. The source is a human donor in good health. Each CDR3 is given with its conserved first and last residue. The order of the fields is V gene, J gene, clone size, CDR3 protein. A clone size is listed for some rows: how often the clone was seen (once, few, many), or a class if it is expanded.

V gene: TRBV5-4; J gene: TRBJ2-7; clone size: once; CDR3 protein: CASSSDRAYEQYF
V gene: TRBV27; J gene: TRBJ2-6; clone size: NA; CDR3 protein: CASSTGTTGANVLTF
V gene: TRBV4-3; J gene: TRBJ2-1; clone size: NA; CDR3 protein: CASSPRDRPQADEQFF
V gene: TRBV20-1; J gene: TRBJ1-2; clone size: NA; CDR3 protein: CKIAGAYGYTF
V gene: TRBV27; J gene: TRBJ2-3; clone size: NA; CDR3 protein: CASSPGDGTDTQYF
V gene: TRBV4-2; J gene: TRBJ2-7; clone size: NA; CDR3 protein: CASSQEWASGSYEQYF
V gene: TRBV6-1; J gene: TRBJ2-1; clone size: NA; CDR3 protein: CASSDLSGGDYNEQFF
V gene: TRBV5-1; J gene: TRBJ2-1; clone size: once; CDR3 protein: CASSMPTSGESTREQFF
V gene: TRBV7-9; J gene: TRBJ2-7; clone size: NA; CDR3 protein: CASSLAGGGYTYEQYF
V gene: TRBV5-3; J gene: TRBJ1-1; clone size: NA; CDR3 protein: CARSGGASRPEAFF
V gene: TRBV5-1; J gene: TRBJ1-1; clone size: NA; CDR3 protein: CASSLGDWNGEAFF
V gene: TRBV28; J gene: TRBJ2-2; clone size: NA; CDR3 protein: CASSYHRGTGELFF
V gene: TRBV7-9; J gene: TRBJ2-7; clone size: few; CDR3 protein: CASSPLAGLGEQYF
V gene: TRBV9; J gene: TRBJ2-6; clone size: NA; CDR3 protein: CASSVTTAGANVLTF
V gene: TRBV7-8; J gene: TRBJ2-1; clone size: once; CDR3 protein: CASSSYSGRGEQFF
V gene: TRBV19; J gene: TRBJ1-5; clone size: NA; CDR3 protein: CASSIGQGFNQPQHF
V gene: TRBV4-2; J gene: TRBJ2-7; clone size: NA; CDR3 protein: CASSQRGSNYEQYF
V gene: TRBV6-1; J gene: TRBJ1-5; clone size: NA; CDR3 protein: CASSARTALSNQPQHF
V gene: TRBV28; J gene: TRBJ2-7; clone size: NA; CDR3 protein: CASSTSSSGRRLKQYF
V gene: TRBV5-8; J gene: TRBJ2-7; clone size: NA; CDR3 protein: CASSLMLSASYEQYF
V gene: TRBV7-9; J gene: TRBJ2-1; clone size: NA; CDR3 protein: CASSLSGRANEQFF
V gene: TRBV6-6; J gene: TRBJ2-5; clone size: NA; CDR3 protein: CASSYAGSQETQYF
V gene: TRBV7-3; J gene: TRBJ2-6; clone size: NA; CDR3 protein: CASSLRTGGNVLTF
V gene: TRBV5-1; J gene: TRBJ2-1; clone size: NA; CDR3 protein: CASSFSGSPINEQFF
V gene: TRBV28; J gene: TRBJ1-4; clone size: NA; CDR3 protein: CASFDGYEKLFF
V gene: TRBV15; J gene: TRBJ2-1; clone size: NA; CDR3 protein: CATSREEGAGSDNEQFF
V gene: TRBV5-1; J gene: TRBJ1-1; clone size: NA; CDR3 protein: CASSLGTGSTEAFF
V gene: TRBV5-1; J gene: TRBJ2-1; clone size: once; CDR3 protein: CASSITGTSGLNEQFF
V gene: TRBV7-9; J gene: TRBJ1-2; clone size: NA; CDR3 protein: CASSFKGLLYGYTF
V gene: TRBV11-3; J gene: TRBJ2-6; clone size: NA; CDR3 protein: CASSLGAGVAGANVLTF
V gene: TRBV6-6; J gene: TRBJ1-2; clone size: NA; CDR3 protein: CASSYLATSLIGYTF
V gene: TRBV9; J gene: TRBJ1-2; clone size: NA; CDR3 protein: CASSLDRVNGYTF
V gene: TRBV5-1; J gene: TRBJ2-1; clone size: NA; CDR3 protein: CASSAIAGEGYNEQFF
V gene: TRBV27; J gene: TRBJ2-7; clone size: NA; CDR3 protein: CASSFLRRDSNYEQYF
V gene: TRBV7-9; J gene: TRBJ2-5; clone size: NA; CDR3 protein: CASSLNRIAKETQYF
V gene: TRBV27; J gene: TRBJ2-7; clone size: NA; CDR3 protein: CASGISGRVGEQYF